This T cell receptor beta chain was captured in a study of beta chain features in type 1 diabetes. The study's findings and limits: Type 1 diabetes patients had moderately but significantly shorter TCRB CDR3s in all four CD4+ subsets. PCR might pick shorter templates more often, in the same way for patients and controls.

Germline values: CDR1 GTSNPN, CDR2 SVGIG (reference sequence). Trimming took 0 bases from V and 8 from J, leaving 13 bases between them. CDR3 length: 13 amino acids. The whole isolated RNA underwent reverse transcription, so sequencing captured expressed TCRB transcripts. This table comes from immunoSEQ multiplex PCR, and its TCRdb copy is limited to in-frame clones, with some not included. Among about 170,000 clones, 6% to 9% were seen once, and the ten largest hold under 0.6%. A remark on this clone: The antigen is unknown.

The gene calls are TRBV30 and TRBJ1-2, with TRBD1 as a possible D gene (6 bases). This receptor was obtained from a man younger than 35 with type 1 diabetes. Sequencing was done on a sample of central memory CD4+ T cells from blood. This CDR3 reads CAWSVSGERGYTF. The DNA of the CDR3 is TGTGCCTGGAGTGTATCAGGGGAAAGAGGCTACACCTTC. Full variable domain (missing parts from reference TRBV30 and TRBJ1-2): SQTIHQWPATLVQPVGSPLSLECTVEGTSNPNLYWYRQAAGRGLQLLFYSVGIGQISSEVPQNLSASRPQDRQFILSSKKLLLSDSGFYLCAWSVSGERGYTFGSGTRLTVV.